This TCR beta chain comes out of a study of shared T cell receptors in the human thymus. CDR1 and CDR2 (germline): MDHEN, SYDVKM. V gave up 4 bases and J gave up 4 bases; unmatched junction bases: 5. The CDR3 is 15 residues long. Repertoires were generated with immunoSEQ multiplex PCR, while TCRdb's copy carries only in-frame clones and drops some. The table lists some 640,000 clones, approximately 87% of them singletons, with under 0.01% in the top ten. The data were also submitted as part of a second study, on human thymus T cells. From that paper: Donors were healthy Finnish infants having corrective surgery for congenital heart defects. It was from resections taken during corrective heart surgery that the thymus tissue came. Apparent skewing of V and J gene usage characterized both thymic and blood repertoires. Related research reported highly overlapping thymic repertoires among unrelated individuals.

This sequence joins TRBV28 and TRBJ2-3; 10 bases agree with TRBD1. This receptor was identified in a boy in the first two years of life with a congenital heart defect. The sequenced sample consisted of thymocytes. CDR3 in DNA: TGTGCCAGCAGTTGGGACAGGGGTTTATCAGATACGCAGTATTTT. This encodes CASSWDRGLSDTQYF. The full variable domain, in which reference TRBV28 and TRBJ2-3 provide the parts outside the CDR3, is DVKVTQSSRYLVKRTGEKVFLECVQDMDHENMFWYRQDPGLGLRLIYFSYDVKMKEKGDIPEGYSVSREKKERFSLILESASTNQTSMYLCASSWDRGLSDTQYFGPGTRLTVL.